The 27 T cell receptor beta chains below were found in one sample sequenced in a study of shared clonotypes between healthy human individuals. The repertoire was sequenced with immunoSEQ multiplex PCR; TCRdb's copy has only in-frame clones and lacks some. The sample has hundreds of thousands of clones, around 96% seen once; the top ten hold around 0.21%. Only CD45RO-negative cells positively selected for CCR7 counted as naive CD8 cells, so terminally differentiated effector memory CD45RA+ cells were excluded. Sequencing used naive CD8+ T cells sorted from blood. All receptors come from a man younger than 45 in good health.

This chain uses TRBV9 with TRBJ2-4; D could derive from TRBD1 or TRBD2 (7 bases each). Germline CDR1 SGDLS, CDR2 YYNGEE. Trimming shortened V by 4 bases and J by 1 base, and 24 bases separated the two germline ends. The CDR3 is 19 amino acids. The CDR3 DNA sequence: TGTGCCAGCAGCCCCGGGGGGACAGTAGTAAGAGGGGCCAAAAACATTCAGTACTTC. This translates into CASSPGGTVVRGAKNIQYF.

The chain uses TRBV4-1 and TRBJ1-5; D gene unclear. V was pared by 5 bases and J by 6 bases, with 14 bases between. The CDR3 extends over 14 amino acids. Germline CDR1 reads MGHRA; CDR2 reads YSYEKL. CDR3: CASSDRVGTQPQHF. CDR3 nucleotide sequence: TGCGCCAGCAGCGACCGGGTCGGCACTCAGCCCCAGCATTTT.

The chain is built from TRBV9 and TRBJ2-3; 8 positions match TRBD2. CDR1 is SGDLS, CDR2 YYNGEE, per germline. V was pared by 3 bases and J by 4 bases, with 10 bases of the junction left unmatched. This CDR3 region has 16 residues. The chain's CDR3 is CASSDRLAWMPDTQYF. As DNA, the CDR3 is TGTGCCAGCAGCGACCGACTAGCGTGGATGCCAGATACGCAGTATTTT. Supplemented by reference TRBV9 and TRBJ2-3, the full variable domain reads DSGVTQTPKHLITATGQRVTLRCSPRSGDLSVYWYQQSLDQGLQFLIQYYNGEERAKGNILERFSAQQFPDLHSELNLSSLELGDSALYFCASSDRLAWMPDTQYFGPGTRLTVL.

In nucleotides, the CDR3 is TGTGCCACCAGCGGCCGGGCCAACCTTGAGGACGAGCAGTACTTC. Translation gives CATSGRANLEDEQYF. V is TRBV15 and J is TRBJ2-7; D is undetermined. CDR1 and CDR2 (germline): LNHNV, YYDKDF (reference sequence). Between the trimmed V and J ends, which lost 5 bases and 5 bases, there was a span of 19 bases. CDR3 length equals 15 residues.

The CDR3 reads CASSQEFQDSSTDTQYF. As DNA, the CDR3 is TGCGCCAGCAGCCAAGAGTTTCAGGACAGCAGCACAGATACGCAGTATTTT. This rearrangement joins TRBV4-1 to TRBJ2-3; D is possibly TRBD1 (6 bases). CDR1 is MGHRA, CDR2 YSYEKL, per germline. V was clipped by 0 bases and J by 0 bases, with 13 bases between them. The CDR3 runs to 17 residues.

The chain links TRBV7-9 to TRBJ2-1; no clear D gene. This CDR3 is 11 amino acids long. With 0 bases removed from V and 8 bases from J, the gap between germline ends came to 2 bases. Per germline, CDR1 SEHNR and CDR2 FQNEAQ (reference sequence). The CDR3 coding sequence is TGTGCCAGCAGCTTAGCGTATGAGCAGTTCTTC. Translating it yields CASSLAYEQFF.

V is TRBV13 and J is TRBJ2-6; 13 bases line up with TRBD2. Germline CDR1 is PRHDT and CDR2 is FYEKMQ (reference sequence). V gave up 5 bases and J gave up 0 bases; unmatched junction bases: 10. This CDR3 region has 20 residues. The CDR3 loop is CASSTEIGLAGDSGANVLTF. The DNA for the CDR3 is TGTGCCAGCAGCACAGAAATCGGACTAGCGGGAGACTCTGGGGCCAACGTCCTGACTTTC.

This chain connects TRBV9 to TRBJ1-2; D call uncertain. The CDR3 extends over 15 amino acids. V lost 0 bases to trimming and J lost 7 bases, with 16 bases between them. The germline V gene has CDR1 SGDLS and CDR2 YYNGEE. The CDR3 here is CASSVGRIPPRGYTF. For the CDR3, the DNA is TGTGCCAGCAGCGTAGGGAGGATACCGCCGCGTGGCTACACCTTC.

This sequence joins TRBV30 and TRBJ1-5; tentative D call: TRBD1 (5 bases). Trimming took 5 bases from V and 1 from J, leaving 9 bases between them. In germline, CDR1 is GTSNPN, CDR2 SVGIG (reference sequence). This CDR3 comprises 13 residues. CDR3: CAWGEGSNQPQHF. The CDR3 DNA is TGTGCCTGGGGGGAGGGGAGCAATCAGCCCCAGCATTTT.

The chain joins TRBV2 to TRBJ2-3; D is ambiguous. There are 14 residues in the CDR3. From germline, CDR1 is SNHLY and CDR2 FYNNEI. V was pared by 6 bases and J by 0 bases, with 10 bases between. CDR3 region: CASSGAASTDTQYF. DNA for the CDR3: TGTGCCAGCAGCGGAGCAGCTAGCACAGATACGCAGTATTTT.

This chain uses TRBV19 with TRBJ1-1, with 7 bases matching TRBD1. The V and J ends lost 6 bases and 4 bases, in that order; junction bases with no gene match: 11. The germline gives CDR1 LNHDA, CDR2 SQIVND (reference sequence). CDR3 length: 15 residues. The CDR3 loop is CASRVRGIWATEAFF. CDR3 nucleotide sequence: TGTGCCAGTAGGGTCAGGGGGATTTGGGCCACTGAAGCTTTCTTT.

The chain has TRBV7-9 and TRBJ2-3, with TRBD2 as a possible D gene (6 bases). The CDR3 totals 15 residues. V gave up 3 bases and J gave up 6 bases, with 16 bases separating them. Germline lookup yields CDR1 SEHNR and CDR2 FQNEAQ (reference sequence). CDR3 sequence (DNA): TGTGCCAGCAGCTTTCTCCGGGACTCCACGGATACGCAGTATTTT. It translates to CASSFLRDSTDTQYF.

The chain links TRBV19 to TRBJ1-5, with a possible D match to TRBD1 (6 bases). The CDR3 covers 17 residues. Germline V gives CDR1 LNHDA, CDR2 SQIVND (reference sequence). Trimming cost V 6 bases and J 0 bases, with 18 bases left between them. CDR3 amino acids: CASRQGQSWDSNQPQHF. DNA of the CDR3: TGTGCCAGTAGGCAAGGACAGTCCTGGGATAGCAATCAGCCCCAGCATTTT.

CDR3 residues: CASTGQPRLDEQYF. CDR3 bases: TGTGCCAGCACGGGGCAGCCTCGACTAGACGAGCAGTACTTC. This chain links TRBV2 with TRBJ2-7, with D possibly matching TRBD2 (6 bases). V shed 7 bases and J shed 5 bases, with 18 bases lying between them. This CDR3 spans 14 amino acids. Germline lookup yields CDR1 SNHLY and CDR2 FYNNEI. The variable domain in full, completed from reference TRBV2 and TRBJ2-7, reads EPEVTQTPSHQVTQMGQEVILRCVPISNHLYFYWYRQILGQKVEFLVSFYNNEISEKSEIFDDQFSVERPDGSNFTLKIRSTKLEDSAMYFCASTGQPRLDEQYFGPGTRLTVT.

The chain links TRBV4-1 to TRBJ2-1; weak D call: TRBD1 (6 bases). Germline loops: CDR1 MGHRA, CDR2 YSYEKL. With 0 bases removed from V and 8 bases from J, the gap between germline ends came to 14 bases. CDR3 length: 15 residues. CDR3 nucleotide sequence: TGCGCCAGCAGCCAAGAGACACAGGGTAAATATGAGCAGTTCTTC. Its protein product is CASSQETQGKYEQFF.

The CDR3, as DNA: TGCGCCAGCAGTGAACCGACTAGCGGGAGCTACAATGAGCAGTTCTTC. It translates to CASSEPTSGSYNEQFF. This chain joins TRBV10-2 and TRBJ2-1, with 12 nucleotides matching TRBD2. The V segment lost 3 bases and the J segment 3 bases; nucleotides outside the gene matches: 3. The CDR3 covers 16 residues. Germline V gene lookup returns CDR1 WSHSY and CDR2 SAAADI.

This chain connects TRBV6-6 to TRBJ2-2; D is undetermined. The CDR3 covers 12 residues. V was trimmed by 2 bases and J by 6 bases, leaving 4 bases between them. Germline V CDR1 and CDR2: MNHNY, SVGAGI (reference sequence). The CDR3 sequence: CASSYSPGELFF. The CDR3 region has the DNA TGTGCCAGCAGTTACAGTCCCGGGGAGCTGTTTTTT.

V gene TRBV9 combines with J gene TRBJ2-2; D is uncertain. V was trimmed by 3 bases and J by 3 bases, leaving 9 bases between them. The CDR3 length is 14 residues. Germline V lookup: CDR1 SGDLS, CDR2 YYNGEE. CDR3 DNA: TGTGCCAGCAGCGAGGACCGAGACACCGGGGAGCTGTTTTTT. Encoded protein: CASSEDRDTGELFF.

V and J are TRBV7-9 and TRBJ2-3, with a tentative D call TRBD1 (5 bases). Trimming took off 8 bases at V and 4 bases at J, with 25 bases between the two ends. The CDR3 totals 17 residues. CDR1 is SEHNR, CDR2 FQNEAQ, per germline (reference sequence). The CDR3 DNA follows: TGTGCCAGCTACAGCTTACGTCTGGGGCGAGGTCCAGATACGCAGTATTTT. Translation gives CASYSLRLGRGPDTQYF. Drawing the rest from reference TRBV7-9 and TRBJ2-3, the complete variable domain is DTGVSQNPRHKITKRGQNVTFRCDPISEHNRLYWYRQTLGQGPEFLTYFQNEAQLEKSRLLSDRFSAERPKGSFSTLEIQRTEQGDSAMYLCASYSLRLGRGPDTQYFGPGTRLTVL.

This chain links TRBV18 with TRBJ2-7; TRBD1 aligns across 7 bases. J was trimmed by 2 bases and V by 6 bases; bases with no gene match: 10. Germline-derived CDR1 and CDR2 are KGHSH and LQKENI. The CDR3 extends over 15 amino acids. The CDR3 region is CASSLGQDHTYEQYF. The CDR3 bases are TGTGCCAGCTCCCTCGGACAGGACCATACCTACGAGCAGTACTTC.

The CDR3 bases are TGTGCCACCAGCAACCTTAAAAATCAGCCCCAGCATTTT. It codes for CATSNLKNQPQHF. The chain is built from TRBV15 and TRBJ1-5; D is ambiguous. Germline V gives CDR1 LNHNV, CDR2 YYDKDF (reference sequence). The CDR3 length is 13 residues. Between the trimmed V and J ends, which lost 4 bases and 4 bases, there was a span of 8 bases.

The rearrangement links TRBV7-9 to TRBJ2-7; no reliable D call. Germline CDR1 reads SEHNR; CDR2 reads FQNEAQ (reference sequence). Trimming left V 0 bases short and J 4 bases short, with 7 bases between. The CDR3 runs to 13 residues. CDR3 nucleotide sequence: TGTGCCAGCAGCTTAGCCGATCCTTACGAGCAGTACTTC. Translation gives CASSLADPYEQYF.

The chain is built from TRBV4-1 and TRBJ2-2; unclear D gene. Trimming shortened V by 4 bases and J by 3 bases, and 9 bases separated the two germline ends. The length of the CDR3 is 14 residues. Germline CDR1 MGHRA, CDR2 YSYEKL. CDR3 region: CASSPGSYTGELFF. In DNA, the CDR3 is TGCGCCAGCAGCCCCGGGTCGTACACCGGGGAGCTGTTTTTT.

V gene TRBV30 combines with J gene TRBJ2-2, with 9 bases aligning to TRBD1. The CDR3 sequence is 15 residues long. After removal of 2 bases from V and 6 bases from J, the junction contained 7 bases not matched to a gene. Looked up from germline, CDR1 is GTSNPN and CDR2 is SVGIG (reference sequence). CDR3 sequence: CAWSTGQGRAGELFF. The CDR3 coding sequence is TGTGCCTGGAGTACGGGACAGGGTCGTGCCGGGGAGCTGTTTTTT.

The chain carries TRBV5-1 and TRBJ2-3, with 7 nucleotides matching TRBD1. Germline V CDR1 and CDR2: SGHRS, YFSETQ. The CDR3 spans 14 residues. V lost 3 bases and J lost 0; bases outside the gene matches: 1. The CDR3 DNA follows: TGCGCCAGCAGCTGGGGACAGAGCACAGATACGCAGTATTTT. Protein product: CASSWGQSTDTQYF.

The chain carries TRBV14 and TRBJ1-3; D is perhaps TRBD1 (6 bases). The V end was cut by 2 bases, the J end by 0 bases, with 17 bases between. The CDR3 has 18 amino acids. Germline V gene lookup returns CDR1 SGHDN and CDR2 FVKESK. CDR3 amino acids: CASSQTFSKDSSGNTIYF. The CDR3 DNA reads TGTGCCAGCAGCCAAACCTTTTCTAAGGACAGCTCTGGAAACACCATATATTTT.

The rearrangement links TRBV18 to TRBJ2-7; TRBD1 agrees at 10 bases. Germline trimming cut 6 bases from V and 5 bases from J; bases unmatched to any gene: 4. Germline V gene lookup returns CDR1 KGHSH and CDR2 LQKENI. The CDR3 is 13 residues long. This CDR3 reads CASSPGTGDEQYF. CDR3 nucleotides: TGTGCCAGCTCGCCCGGGACAGGGGACGAGCAGTACTTC.